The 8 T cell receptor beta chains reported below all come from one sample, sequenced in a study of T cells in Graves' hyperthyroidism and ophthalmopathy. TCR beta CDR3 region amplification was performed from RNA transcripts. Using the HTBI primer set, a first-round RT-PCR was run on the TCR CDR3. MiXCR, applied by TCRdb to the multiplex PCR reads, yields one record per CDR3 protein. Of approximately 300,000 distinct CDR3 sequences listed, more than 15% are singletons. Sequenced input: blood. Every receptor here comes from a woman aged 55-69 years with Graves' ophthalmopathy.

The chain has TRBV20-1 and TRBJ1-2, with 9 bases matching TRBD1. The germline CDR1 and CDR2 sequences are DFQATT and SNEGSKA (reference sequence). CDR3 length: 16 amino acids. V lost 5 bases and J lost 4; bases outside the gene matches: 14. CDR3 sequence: CSAARDRVGWGYGYTF. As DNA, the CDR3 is TGCAGTGCTGCCCGGGACAGGGTAGGATGGGGCTATGGCTACACCTTC.

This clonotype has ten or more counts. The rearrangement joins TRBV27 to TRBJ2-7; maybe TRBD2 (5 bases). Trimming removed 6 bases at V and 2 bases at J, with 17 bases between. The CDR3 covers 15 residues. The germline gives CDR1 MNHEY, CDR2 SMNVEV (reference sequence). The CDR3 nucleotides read TGTGCCAGCAGCTTCGCCTCGGGGTTCGCCTACGAGCAGTACTTC. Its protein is CASSFASGFAYEQYF.

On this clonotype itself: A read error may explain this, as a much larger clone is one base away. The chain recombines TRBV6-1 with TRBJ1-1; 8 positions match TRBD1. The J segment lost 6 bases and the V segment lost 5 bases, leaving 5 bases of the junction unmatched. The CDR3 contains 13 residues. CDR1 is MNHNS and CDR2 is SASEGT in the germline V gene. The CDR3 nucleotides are TGTGCCAGCAGTAGTACAGGGGGGCCTGAAGCTTTCTTT. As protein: CASSSTGGPEAFF.

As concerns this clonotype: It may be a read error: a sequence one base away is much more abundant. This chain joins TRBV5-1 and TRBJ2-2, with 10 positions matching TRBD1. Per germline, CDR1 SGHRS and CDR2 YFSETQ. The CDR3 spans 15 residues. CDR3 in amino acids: CASSLGQGATGELSF. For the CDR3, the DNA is TGCGCCAGCAGCTTGGGACAGGGGGCGACCGGGGAGCTGTCTTTT.

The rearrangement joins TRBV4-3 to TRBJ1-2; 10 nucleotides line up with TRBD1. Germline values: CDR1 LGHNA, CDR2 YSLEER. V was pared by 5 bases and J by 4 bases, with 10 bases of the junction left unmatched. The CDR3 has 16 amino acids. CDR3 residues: CASSLAGTGAFYGYTF. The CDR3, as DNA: TGCGCCAGCAGCTTGGCGGGGACAGGGGCCTTCTATGGCTACACCTTC.

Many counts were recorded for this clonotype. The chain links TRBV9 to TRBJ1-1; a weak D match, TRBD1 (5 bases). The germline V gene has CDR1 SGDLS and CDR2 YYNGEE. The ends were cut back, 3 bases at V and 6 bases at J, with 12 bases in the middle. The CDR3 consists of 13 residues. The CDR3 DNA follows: TGTGCCAGCAGCGGACAGATCGGGGCTGAAGCTTTCTTT. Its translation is CASSGQIGAEAFF.

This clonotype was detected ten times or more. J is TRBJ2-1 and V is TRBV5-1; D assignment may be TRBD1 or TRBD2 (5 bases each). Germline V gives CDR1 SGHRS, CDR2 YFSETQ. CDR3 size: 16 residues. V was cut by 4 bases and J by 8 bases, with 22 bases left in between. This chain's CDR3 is CASSLWGRSAGDEQFF. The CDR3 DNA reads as TGCGCCAGCAGCCTATGGGGCAGGTCGGCCGGGGATGAGCAGTTCTTC.

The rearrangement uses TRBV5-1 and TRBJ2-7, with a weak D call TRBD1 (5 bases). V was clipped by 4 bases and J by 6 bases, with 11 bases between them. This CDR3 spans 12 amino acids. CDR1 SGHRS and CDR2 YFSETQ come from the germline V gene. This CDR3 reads CASSPQGGEQYF. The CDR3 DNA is TGCGCCAGCAGCCCGCAGGGCGGCGAGCAGTACTTC.